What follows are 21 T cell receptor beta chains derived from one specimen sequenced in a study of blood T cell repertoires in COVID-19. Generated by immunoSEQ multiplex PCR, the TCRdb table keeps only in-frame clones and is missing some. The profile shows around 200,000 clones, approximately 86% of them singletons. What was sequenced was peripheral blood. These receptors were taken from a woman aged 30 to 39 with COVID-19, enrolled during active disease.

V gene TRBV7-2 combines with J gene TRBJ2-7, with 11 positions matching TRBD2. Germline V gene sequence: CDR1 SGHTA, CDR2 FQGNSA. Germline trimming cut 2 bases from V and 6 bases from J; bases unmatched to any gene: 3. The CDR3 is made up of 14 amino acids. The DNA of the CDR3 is TGTGCCAGCAGCTTACTAGCGGGAGGAGGCGAGCAGTACTTC. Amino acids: CASSLLAGGGEQYF.

CDR3 loop: CASSMPYGTNEKLFF. CDR3 nucleotide sequence: TGTGCCAGTAGTATGCCCTACGGGACTAATGAAAAACTGTTTTTT. The genes are TRBV19 and TRBJ1-4; D unclear. CDR1 is LNHDA, CDR2 SQIVND, per germline (reference sequence). The CDR3 length is 15 residues. Trimming removed 3 bases at V and 2 bases at J, with 10 bases between.

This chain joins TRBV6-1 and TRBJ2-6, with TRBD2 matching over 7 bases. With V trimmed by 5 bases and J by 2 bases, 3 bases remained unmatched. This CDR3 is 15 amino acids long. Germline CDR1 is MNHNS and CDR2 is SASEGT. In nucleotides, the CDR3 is TGTGCCAGCAGTTCCGGGACTACTGGGGCCAACGTCCTGACTTTC. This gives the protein CASSSGTTGANVLTF.

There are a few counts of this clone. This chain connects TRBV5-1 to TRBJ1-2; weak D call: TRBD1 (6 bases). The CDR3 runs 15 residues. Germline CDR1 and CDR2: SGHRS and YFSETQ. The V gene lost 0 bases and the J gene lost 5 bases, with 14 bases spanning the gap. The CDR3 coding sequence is TGCGCCAGCAGCTTGGCCGAGACAGGCCGTTATGGCTACACCTTC. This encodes CASSLAETGRYGYTF.

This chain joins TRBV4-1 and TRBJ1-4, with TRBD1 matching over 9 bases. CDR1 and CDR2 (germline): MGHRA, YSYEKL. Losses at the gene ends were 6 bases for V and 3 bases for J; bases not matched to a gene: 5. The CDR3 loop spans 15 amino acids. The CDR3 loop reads CASRGQGEANEKLFF. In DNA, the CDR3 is TGCGCCAGCAGGGGACAGGGTGAAGCTAATGAAAAACTGTTTTTT.

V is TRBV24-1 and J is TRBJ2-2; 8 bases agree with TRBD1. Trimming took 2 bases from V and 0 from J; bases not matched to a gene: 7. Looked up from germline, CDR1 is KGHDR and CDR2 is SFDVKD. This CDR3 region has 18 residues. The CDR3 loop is CATSDSPGQVANTGELFF. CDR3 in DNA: TGTGCCACCAGTGATTCTCCGGGACAGGTTGCGAACACCGGGGAGCTGTTTTTT.

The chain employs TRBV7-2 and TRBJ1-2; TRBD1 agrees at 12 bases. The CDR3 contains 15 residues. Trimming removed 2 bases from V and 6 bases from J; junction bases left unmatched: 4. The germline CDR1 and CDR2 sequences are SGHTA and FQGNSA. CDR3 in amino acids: CASSLNRDRGHGYTF. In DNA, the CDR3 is TGTGCCAGCAGCTTAAACCGGGACAGGGGGCATGGCTACACCTTC.

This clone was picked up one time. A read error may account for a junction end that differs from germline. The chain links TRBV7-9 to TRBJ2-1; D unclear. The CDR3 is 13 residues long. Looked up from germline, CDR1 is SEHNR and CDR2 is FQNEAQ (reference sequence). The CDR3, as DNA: TGTGCCAGCAGCCCATCCCCCTACGATGAGCAGTTCTTC. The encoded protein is CASSPSPYDEQFF.

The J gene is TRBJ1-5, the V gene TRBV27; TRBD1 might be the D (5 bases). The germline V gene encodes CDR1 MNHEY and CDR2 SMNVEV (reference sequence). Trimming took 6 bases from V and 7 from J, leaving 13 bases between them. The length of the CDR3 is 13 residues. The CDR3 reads CASSRQLGQPQHF. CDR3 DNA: TGTGCCAGCAGCCGACAGCTGGGGCAGCCCCAGCATTTT.

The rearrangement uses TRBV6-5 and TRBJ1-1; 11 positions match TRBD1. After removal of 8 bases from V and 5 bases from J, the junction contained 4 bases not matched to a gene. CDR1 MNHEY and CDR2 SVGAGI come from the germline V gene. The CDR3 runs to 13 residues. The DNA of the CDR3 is TGTGCCAGCGGGACAGGGGGAGGGACTGAAGCTTTCTTT. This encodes CASGTGGGTEAFF.

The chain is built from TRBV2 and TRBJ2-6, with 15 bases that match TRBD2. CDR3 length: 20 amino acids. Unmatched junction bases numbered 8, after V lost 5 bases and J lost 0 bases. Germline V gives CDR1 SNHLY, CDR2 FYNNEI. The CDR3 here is CASSRGTSGRSDSGANVLTF. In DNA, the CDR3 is TGTGCCAGCAGTAGGGGGACTAGCGGGAGGTCGGACTCTGGGGCCAACGTCCTGACTTTC.

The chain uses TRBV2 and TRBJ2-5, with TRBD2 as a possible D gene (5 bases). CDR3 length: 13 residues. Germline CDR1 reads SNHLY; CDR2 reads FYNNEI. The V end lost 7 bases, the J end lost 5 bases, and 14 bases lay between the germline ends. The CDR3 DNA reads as TGTGCCAGCAATCCCGGGGATTGGGAGACCCAGTACTTC. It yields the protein CASNPGDWETQYF. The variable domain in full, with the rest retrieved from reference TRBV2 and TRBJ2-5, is EPEVTQTPSHQVTQMGQEVILRCVPISNHLYFYWYRQILGQKVEFLVSFYNNEISEKSEIFDDQFSVERPDGSNFTLKIRSTKLEDSAMYFCASNPGDWETQYFGPGTRLLVL.

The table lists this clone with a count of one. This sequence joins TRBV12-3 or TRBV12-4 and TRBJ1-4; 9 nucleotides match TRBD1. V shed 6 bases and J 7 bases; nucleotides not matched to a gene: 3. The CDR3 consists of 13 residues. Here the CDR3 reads CASRGQGGEKLFF. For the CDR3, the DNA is TGTGCCAGCAGGGGACAGGGTGGTGAAAAACTGTTTTTT.

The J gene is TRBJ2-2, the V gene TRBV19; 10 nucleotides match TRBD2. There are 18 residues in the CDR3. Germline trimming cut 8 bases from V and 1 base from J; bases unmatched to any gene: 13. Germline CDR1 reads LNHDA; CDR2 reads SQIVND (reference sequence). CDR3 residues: CASGQASGSIRNTGELFF. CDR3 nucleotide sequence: TGTGCCAGTGGACAAGCTAGCGGGAGTATTAGGAACACCGGGGAGCTGTTTTTT.

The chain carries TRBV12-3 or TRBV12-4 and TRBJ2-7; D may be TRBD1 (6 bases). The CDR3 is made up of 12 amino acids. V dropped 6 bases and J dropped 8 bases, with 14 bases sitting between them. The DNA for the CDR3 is TGTGCCAGCAGCTTGGGACACCTCAAGCAGTACTTC. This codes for CASSLGHLKQYF.

The chain's CDR3 is CASSSTRQGNEKLFF. CDR3 nucleotides: TGTGCCAGCAGCTCTACCCGACAGGGTAATGAAAAACTGTTTTTT. This sequence joins TRBV7-9 and TRBJ1-4; 7 bases align to TRBD1. V dropped 4 bases and J dropped 4; count of bases not matched to a gene: 6. CDR1 is SEHNR and CDR2 is FQNEAQ in the germline V gene (reference sequence). The CDR3 spans 15 residues.

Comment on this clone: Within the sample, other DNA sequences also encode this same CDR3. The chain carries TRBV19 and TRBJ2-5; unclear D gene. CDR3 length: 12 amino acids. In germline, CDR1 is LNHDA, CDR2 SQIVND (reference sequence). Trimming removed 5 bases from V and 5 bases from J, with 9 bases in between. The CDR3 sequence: CASSFLGETQYF. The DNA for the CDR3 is TGTGCCAGTAGTTTTCTGGGCGAGACCCAGTACTTC.

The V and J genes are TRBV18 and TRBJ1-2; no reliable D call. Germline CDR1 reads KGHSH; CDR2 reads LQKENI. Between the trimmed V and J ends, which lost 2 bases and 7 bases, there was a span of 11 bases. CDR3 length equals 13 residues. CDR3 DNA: TGTGCCAGCTCACCAGTCGGGGATACTGGCTACACCTTC. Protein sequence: CASSPVGDTGYTF.

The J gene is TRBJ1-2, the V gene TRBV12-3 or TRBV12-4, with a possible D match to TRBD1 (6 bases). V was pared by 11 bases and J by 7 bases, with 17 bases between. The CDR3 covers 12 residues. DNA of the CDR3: TGTGCCGTTGAAGTCGGGGGGGCTGGCTACACCTTC. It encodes CAVEVGGAGYTF.

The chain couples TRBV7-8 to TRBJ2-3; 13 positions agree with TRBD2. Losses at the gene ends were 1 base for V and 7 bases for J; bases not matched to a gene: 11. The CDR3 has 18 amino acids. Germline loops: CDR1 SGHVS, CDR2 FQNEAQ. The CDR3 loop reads CASSLVTSGGAVTHTQYF. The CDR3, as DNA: TGTGCCAGCAGCTTAGTTACTAGCGGGGGGGCGGTGACCCATACGCAGTATTTT.

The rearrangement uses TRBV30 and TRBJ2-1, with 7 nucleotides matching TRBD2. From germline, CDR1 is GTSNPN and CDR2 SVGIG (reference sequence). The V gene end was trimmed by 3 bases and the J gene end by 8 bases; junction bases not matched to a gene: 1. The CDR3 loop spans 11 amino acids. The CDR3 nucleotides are TGTGCCTGGAGCGGGGGGTATGAGCAGTTCTTC. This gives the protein CAWSGGYEQFF.